Below are 4 T cell receptor beta chains sequenced from a single sample in a study of blood T cells in healthy people across ages. A second PCR of 7 to 11 cycles used a sample-barcoded 5' primer and a J-beta primer mix. MiXCR, run by TCRdb on the 5' RACE reads, gives a single entry per CDR3 protein. The sample has roughly 930,000 distinct CDR3 sequences, roughly 48% seen once. Sequenced sample: blood. The receptors originated from a young man in good health.

This chain joins TRBV29-1 and TRBJ1-1, with 8 bases lining up with TRBD1. CDR3 size: 11 residues. CDR1 and CDR2 from the germline V gene are SQVTM and ANQGSEA. J gave up 11 bases and V 6 bases, and 8 bases lay outside the gene matches. The CDR3 here is CSVHGQGRAFF. In nucleotides, the CDR3 is TGCAGCGTCCACGGACAGGGACGGGCTTTCTTT.

A few counts support this clonotype. The gene calls are TRBV6-5 and TRBJ2-2; 7 nucleotides agree with TRBD1. Germline lookup yields CDR1 MNHEY and CDR2 SVGAGI. This CDR3 has 14 amino acids. Trimming cost V 6 bases and J 4 bases; bases outside gene matches: 5. CDR3 amino acids: CASRRQGATGELFF. The CDR3 nucleotides are TGTGCCAGCAGGAGACAGGGAGCCACCGGGGAGCTGTTTTTT.

The V gene is TRBV7-9, the J gene TRBJ2-7; D is unresolved. V was trimmed by 5 bases and J by 0 bases, leaving 11 bases between them. Germline V gene data show CDR1 as SEHNR and CDR2 as FQNEAQ (reference sequence). CDR3 size: 14 residues. The CDR3 is CASSGEISSYEQYF. In nucleotides, the CDR3 is TGTGCCAGCAGCGGCGAAATTAGCTCCTACGAGCAGTACTTC.

Here the CDR3 reads CASSEARGGNTEAFF. The CDR3 coding sequence is TGTGCCAGCAGTGAAGCGCGTGGCGGGAACACTGAAGCTTTCTTT. The genes are TRBV6-1 and TRBJ1-1, with D uncertain. Germline-derived CDR1 and CDR2 are MNHNS and SASEGT. CDR3 length: 15 residues. The V end was cut by 0 bases, the J end by 1 base, with 9 bases between.